This TCR beta chain is from a study of shared clonotypes between healthy human individuals. Clones were sequenced by immunoSEQ multiplex PCR, and TCRdb holds only the in-frame ones, with some missing. The sample carries about 2.5 million clones, 92% recorded once. Healthy HIV-negative adults without recent acute infections or vaccinations served as donors. Study-wide points: A generally larger estimated richness was seen in naive subsets than in memory subsets.

Points on this clone: Its antigen remains unidentified.

CDR1 KGHSH and CDR2 LQKENI come from the germline V gene. The CDR3 is 15 amino acids. Trimming shortened V by 2 bases and J by 8 bases, and 15 bases separated the two germline ends. This receptor was identified in a man younger than 35 in good health. Some clones in this sample may be carry-over from other donors' samples. Sequencing was carried out using naive CD4+ T cells from PBMCs. Indicated subset: CD45RA+ positively selected. The J gene is TRBJ1-4, the V gene TRBV18, with a tentative D call TRBD1 (5 bases). The CDR3 is CASSPEGAGIEKLFF. CDR3 in DNA: TGTGCCAGCTCACCAGAAGGGGCAGGGATAGAAAAACTGTTTTTT. Together with reference TRBV18 and TRBJ1-4, the CDR3 gives the full variable domain: NAGVMQNPRHLVRRRGQEARLRCSPMKGHSHVYWYRQLPEEGLKFMVYLQKENIIDESGMPKERFSAEFPKEGPSILRIQQVVRGDSAAYFCASSPEGAGIEKLFFGSGTQLSVL.